This T cell receptor (beta chain) was sequenced during a study of cytomegalovirus exposure and HLA in healthy donors. Use of 60 Vbeta and 13 Jbeta primers characterized the PCR. Using immunoSEQ multiplex PCR, the repertoire was profiled, and TCRdb retains in-frame clones only, with some absent. The top ten clones hold roughly 2% of a sample with more than 200,000 clones, about 80% of them seen once. With V trimmed by 1 base and J by 3 bases, 8 bases remained unmatched. Germline lookup yields CDR1 SGHNT and CDR2 YYREEE (reference sequence). The CDR3 extends over 16 amino acids. Source material: PBMCs. The chain couples TRBV5-4 to TRBJ2-5; 8 nucleotides match TRBD2. The sequence was obtained from a man younger than 35 in good health and CMV-seronegative. The CDR3 DNA is TGTGCCAGCAGCTTGCCCATACTAGCGGAAAAAGAGACCCAGTACTTC. As protein: CASSLPILAEKETQYF.